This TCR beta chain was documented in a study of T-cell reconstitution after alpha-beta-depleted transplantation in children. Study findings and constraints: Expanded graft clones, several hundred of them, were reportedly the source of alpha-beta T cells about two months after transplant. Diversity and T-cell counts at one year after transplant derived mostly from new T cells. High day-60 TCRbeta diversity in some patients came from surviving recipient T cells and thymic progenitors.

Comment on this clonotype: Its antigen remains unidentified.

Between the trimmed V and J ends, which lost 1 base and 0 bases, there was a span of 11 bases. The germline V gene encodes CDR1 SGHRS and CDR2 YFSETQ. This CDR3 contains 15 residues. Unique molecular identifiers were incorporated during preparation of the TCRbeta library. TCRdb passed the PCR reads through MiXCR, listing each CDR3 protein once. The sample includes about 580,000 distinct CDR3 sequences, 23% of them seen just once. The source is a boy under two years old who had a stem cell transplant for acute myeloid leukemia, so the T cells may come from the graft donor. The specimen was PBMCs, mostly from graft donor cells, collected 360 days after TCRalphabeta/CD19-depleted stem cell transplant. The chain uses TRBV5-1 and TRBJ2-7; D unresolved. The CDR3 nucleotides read TGCGCCAGCAGCTTGATCCCCAGTAGCTCCTACGAGCAGTACTTC. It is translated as CASSLIPSSSYEQYF.